The subject of this entry is one TCR beta chain. This record comes from a study of blood T cell repertoires in COVID-19. As for the study in general: COVID-19 samples from acute and convalescent phases originated in the United States, Italy and Spain. Sample material is recorded as cDNA or gDNA derived from T cells, B-cell-depleted T cells, or PBMCs.

The protocol was immunoSEQ multiplex PCR, while the TCRdb copy is restricted to in-frame clones and leaves out a portion. The table records 90,000 to 150,000 clones, 75% to 85% of them present only once. The source is a woman of 80 years or more with acute or convalescent COVID-19. The sample was peripheral blood.

The CDR3 DNA is TGTGCCAGCTCCCTTACAGGGGGTGACCCCGATCAGCCCCAGCATTTT. It translates to CASSLTGGDPDQPQHF. The rearrangement joins TRBV7-8 to TRBJ1-5; 8 positions agree with TRBD1. This CDR3 has 16 residues. Unmatched junction bases numbered 14, after V lost 8 bases and J lost 5 bases. Germline lookup yields CDR1 SGHVS and CDR2 FQNEAQ.